Shown below are 15 T cell receptor beta chains from a single sample sequenced in a study of regulatory T cells in long-lasting Graves disease. Time point noted: newly diagnosed GD, antithyroid drugs for less than 3 months. Extracted RNA from PBMCs served as the source of the TCR library. Through Arm-PCR of CDR3 regions and iRepertoire HTBI primers, TCR beta libraries were built. MiXCR, applied by TCRdb to the multiplex PCR reads, yields one record per CDR3 protein. The repertoire includes a few hundred thousand distinct CDR3 sequences, approximately 12% of them detected once, and roughly 10% sits in the top ten. These data are also associated with another study on T cells in Graves' hyperthyroidism and ophthalmopathy.

This specimen was peripheral blood mononuclear cells (PBMCs), taken at new diagnosis, from a patient treated with antithyroid drugs. The receptors were gathered from a man aged 25-45 years with Graves disease.

In its sample, this clonotype was seen many times. The chain recombines TRBV6-1 with TRBJ1-1; D gene unclear. The germline V gene has CDR1 MNHNS and CDR2 SASEGT. The CDR3 is 15 amino acids. V was pared by 6 bases and J by 5 bases, with 19 bases between. The CDR3 DNA reads as TGTGCCAGCAGAGGGATCATAGGGCGTAGTACTGAAGCTTTCTTT. The encoded protein is CASRGIIGRSTEAFF.

A few counts support this clonotype. The chain combines TRBV20-1 with TRBJ2-5; D is ambiguous. The CDR3 length is 12 residues. V was cut by 3 bases and J by 0 bases, with 5 bases left in between. The germline V gene encodes CDR1 DFQATT and CDR2 SNEGSKA (reference sequence). CDR3 bases: TGCAGTGCTAGCGGCCACCAAGAGACCCAGTACTTC. It yields the protein CSASGHQETQYF.

In this sample, this clonotype turned up many times. J is TRBJ2-3 and V is TRBV7-9, with no clear D. V was shortened by 2 bases and J by 9 bases, with 12 bases between the two germline ends. This CDR3 is 13 amino acids long. Germline-derived CDR1 and CDR2 are SEHNR and FQNEAQ (reference sequence). CDR3 protein: CASSLPRLPTQYF. Here the CDR3 DNA reads TGTGCCAGCAGCTTACCTAGGCTCCCGACGCAGTATTTT.

This clonotype appeared many times. This chain connects TRBV29-1 to TRBJ1-1, with D unclear. Germline lookup yields CDR1 SQVTM and CDR2 ANQGSEA. The CDR3 sequence is 11 residues long. Deletions cut 5 bases from V and 1 base from J, with 5 bases between. CDR3 region: CSVKGNTEAFF. The CDR3 DNA reads as TGCAGCGTTAAGGGGAACACTGAAGCTTTCTTT.

This clonotype was seen many times. This sequence joins TRBV29-1 and TRBJ1-1, with D unclear. CDR1 and CDR2 (germline): SQVTM, ANQGSEA. There are 13 residues in the CDR3. V was shortened by 4 bases and J by 0 bases, with 9 bases between the two germline ends. The CDR3 here is CSVARVMNTEAFF. CDR3 DNA sequence: TGCAGCGTTGCACGGGTAATGAACACTGAAGCTTTCTTT.

J is TRBJ2-7 and V is TRBV29-1; maybe TRBD2 (7 bases). Trimming cost V 6 bases and J 4 bases, with 16 bases left between them. The CDR3 length is 13 residues. Germline CDR1 SQVTM, CDR2 ANQGSEA. The CDR3 sequence: CSVDPEGGYEQYF. As DNA, the CDR3 is TGCAGCGTGGATCCTGAGGGGGGGTACGAGCAGTACTTC.

This clonotype was seen many times. This chain uses TRBV19 with TRBJ1-1, with D possibly being TRBD1 (6 bases). The CDR3 has 21 amino acids. The V gene lost 7 bases and the J gene lost 3 bases, with 36 bases spanning the gap. Germline assignment: CDR1 LNHDA and CDR2 SQIVND (reference sequence). CDR3 nucleotides: TGTGCCAGTACCCTCGGGATTGGACAGCTTCAGGTCCTTCGCTGGGACACTGAAGCTTTCTTT. Residues: CASTLGIGQLQVLRWDTEAFF.

This clonotype turned up a few times. A much larger clone sits a single nucleotide away, making a read error possible. The chain employs TRBV12-3 or TRBV12-4 and TRBJ2-1; TRBD2 is a possible D gene (6 bases). The CDR3 loop spans 14 amino acids. The ends were cut back, 6 bases at V and 8 bases at J, with 17 bases in the middle. Here the CDR3 reads CASSPNGSTDEQFF. The CDR3 DNA reads TGTGCCAGCAGCCCCAACGGGAGTACGGATGAGCAGTTCTTC.

This clonotype was seen many times. The CDR3 loop reads CSVTEGGGYEQYF. CDR3 DNA: TGCAGTGTCACAGAGGGTGGGGGTTACGAGCAGTACTTC. The V and J genes are TRBV20-1 and TRBJ2-7; D may be TRBD1 or TRBD2 (5 bases each). The CDR3 runs to 13 residues. Germline values: CDR1 DFQATT, CDR2 SNEGSKA (reference sequence). The V end lost 7 bases, the J end lost 4 bases, and 17 bases lay between the germline ends.

This clonotype was recorded a few times. The V call is TRBV27, the J call TRBJ2-5; a possible D gene is TRBD2 (7 bases). Germline V CDR1 and CDR2: MNHEY, SMNVEV (reference sequence). V was trimmed by 8 bases and J by 4 bases, leaving 17 bases between them. This CDR3 region has 14 residues. CDR3 residues: CASRAGGPVETQYF. DNA of the CDR3: TGTGCCAGCCGGGCCGGGGGGCCCGTAGAGACCCAGTACTTC.

This clonotype appeared a single time. A far larger clone differs by one base, so this is likely a read error. This chain connects TRBV29-1 to TRBJ2-1; 9 nucleotides agree with TRBD2. The J call could be wrong; TRBJ2-7 is a better fit for the DNA end. The CDR3 spans 12 residues. Germline V gene lookup returns CDR1 SQVTM and CDR2 ANQGSEA. The CDR3 sequence: CGVLAGAYEQYF. In nucleotides, the CDR3 is TGCGGCGTCTTAGCGGGAGCCTACGAGCAGTACTTC.

This clonotype has a count of ten or more. J is TRBJ2-4 and V is TRBV7-2; D ambiguous. The germline V gene encodes CDR1 SGHTA and CDR2 FQGNSA. The ends were cut back, 8 bases at V and 0 bases at J, with 11 bases in the middle. This CDR3 has 14 residues. CDR3 DNA: TGTGCCAGCTCATCTAATGTAGCCAAAAACATTCAGTACTTC. It is translated as CASSSNVAKNIQYF.

This clonotype was recorded a few times. The J gene is TRBJ1-2, the V gene TRBV27, with D tentatively TRBD1 (5 bases). Between the trimmed V and J ends, which lost 1 base and 7 bases, there was a span of 16 bases. The CDR3 length is 15 residues. The germline V gene encodes CDR1 MNHEY and CDR2 SMNVEV (reference sequence). In DNA form, the CDR3 reads TGTGCCAGCAGTTTATTTGGGGGGTCCTACGGTGGCTACACCTTC. Translated, it gives CASSLFGGSYGGYTF.

Details on this clonotype: A much larger clone lies one base from this, so it may be a read error. This chain connects TRBV6-1 to TRBJ2-1; TRBD2 aligns across 8 bases. J was trimmed by 5 bases and V by 5 bases; bases with no gene match: 5. This CDR3 region has 14 residues. CDR1 and CDR2 (germline): MNHNS, SASEGT. The CDR3 sequence: CASSPSGRHNEQFF. CDR3 DNA sequence: TGTGCCAGCAGTCCTAGCGGGCGCCACAATGAGCAGTTCTTC.

This clonotype occurred many times. The CDR3 DNA reads TGTGCCAGCACCCTGGGACCCTATAATCGGGGAACCTACGAGCAGTACTTC. Amino acids: CASTLGPYNRGTYEQYF. This chain joins TRBV6-1 and TRBJ2-7; D possibly uses TRBD1 or TRBD2 (5 bases each). Germline-derived CDR1 and CDR2 are MNHNS and SASEGT. The V end was cut by 7 bases, the J end by 2 bases, with 24 bases between. This CDR3 region has 17 residues.